The rows below give T cell receptor beta chains drawn from one sample of a study of HIV-infected patients and healthy controls. TCRdb fed the 5' RACE reads into MiXCR, producing one record per CDR3 protein. This table holds roughly 9,800 distinct CDR3 sequences, around 6% found once. The specimen comprised blood, sampled during antiretroviral therapy. The receptors come from an adult with HIV infection. The donor label of this sample is uncertain. CDR3s include the opening cysteine and the closing phenylalanine or tryptophan. D genes are given only for firm matches. Part of the rows lack a size; the others show once, few, many or a class for expanded clones.

v_call,clone_size,d_call,j_call,cdr3_nt,cdr3_aa
TRBV30,many,NA,TRBJ2-1,TGTGCCTGGAGTAATGGGAACTCCTACAATGAGCAGTTCTTC,CAWSNGNSYNEQFF
TRBV25-1,NA,NA,TRBJ1-1,TGTGCCAGCAGTGAAGGGGCTGAAGCTTTCTTT,CASSEGAEAFF
TRBV20-1,NA,TRBD2,TRBJ2-3,TGCAGTGCTAGAGCCTACGGGACTAGCGGGGGATCGATCGGCACAGATACGCAGTATTTT,CSARAYGTSGGSIGTDTQYF
TRBV7-8,many,NA,TRBJ2-7,TGTGCCAGCAGCCCCGGGGTCTACCGGGGCTACGAGCAGTACTTC,CASSPGVYRGYEQYF
TRBV7-6,many,NA,TRBJ1-1,TGTGCCAGCAGCTCCCGCCATCTGAACACTGAAGCTTTCTTT,CASSSRHLNTEAFF
TRBV18,many,NA,TRBJ1-6,TGTGCCAGCTCACCACTCTCGGGGGGTCTGGATAATTCACCCCTCCACTTT,CASSPLSGGLDNSPLHF
TRBV7-6,many,NA,TRBJ1-3,TGTGCCAGCAGCCCCCAGTTCTCTGGAAACACCATATATTTT,CASSPQFSGNTIYF
TRBV2,NA,NA,TRBJ1-5,TGTGCCAGCAGTGAAGTTTCGGCGACCGGACAGCCCCAGCATTTT,CASSEVSATGQPQHF
TRBV24-1,medium-sized,NA,TRBJ2-2,TGTGCCACCAGTGAGGGTGACCCGACCGGGGAGCTGTTTTTT,CATSEGDPTGELFF
TRBV20-1,NA,NA,TRBJ2-1,TGCAGTGCCCGCGGTCTTTACAATGAGCAGTTCTTC,CSARGLYNEQFF
TRBV5-4,few,NA,TRBJ1-2,TGTGCCAGCAGCACATCCACCGGGACACATACTAACTATGGCTACACCTTC,CASSTSTGTHTNYGYTF
TRBV4-1,medium-sized,NA,TRBJ2-7,TGCGCCAGCAGCCAAAGGTGGGGGTACGAGCAGTACTTC,CASSQRWGYEQYF
TRBV19,medium-sized,NA,TRBJ2-3,TGTGCCAGTAGTATGTATCAAGATAGGAGGGGCGGCACAGATACGCAGTATTTT,CASSMYQDRRGGTDTQYF
TRBV12-3/TRBV12-4,NA,NA,TRBJ2-4,TGTGCCAGTGTGGGGCCCACCAAAAACATTCAGCACTTC,CASVGPTKNIQHF
TRBV30,NA,TRBD1,TRBJ1-4,TGTGCCTGGAGCAAGGGACAGATTCCTAATGAAAAACTGTTTTTT,CAWSKGQIPNEKLFF
TRBV20-1,many,NA,TRBJ2-2,TGCAGTGCTAGGGTCAGCGGTTCGAACACCGGGGAGCTGTTTTTT,CSARVSGSNTGELFF
TRBV12-3/TRBV12-4,many,TRBD1,TRBJ1-5,TGTGCCAGCAGAAGCGACAGGGGGCGTCAGCCCCAGCATTTT,CASRSDRGRQPQHF
TRBV6-6,many,NA,TRBJ1-5,TGTGCCAGCAGTTACCAAGGAACCAGGGGACAGCCCCAGCATTTT,CASSYQGTRGQPQHF
TRBV7-6,many,NA,TRBJ2-5,TGTGCCAGCAGCCCTGGGACTCCTTCGGCCGAGACCCAGTACTTC,CASSPGTPSAETQYF
TRBV20-1,many,TRBD2,TRBJ2-7,TGCAGTGCTAGAGACCCCCTACGCGGGGGGTACGAGCAGTACTTC,CSARDPLRGGYEQYF
TRBV3-1,NA,NA,TRBJ2-2,TGTGCCAGCAGCCAAGCGGGAACCGGGGAGCTGTTTTTT,CASSQAGTGELFF
TRBV5-1,many,NA,TRBJ2-7,TGCGCCAGCAGTCATGACGGTTACGAGCAGTACTTC,CASSHDGYEQYF
TRBV5-1,medium-sized,NA,TRBJ2-2,TGCGCCAGCAGCTTGAAAGTCACCGGGGAGCTGTTTTTT,CASSLKVTGELFF
TRBV27,many,TRBD2,TRBJ2-3,TGTGCCAGCAGTTTAGGGGGGACTAGCGGTTACCTCACAGATACGCAGTATTTT,CASSLGGTSGYLTDTQYF
TRBV7-2,many,NA,TRBJ1-6,TGTGCCAGCAGCCCGACAGAGGTTAATTCACCCCTCCACTTT,CASSPTEVNSPLHF
TRBV19,many,TRBD1,TRBJ1-1,TGTGCCAGTAGTGCGAGACAGGGTTATACTGAAGCTTTCTTT,CASSARQGYTEAFF
TRBV7-9,NA,TRBD2,TRBJ2-1,TGTGCCAGCAGCTTCCCTCGAACTAGCGCTATAAGCTCCTACAATGAGCAGTTCTTC,CASSFPRTSAISSYNEQFF
TRBV23-1,many,NA,TRBJ1-2,TGCGCCAGCATCAAACAGGGAAGAACAAACTATGGCTACACCTTC,CASIKQGRTNYGYTF
TRBV20-1,many,TRBD1,TRBJ1-4,TGCAGTGCTAGTCGACAGGGTTCAACTAATGAAAAACTGTTTTTT,CSASRQGSTNEKLFF
TRBV27,many,NA,TRBJ2-1,TGTGCCAGCAGTTTATTATTCAGCGAGCAAAAGAAGTTCTTC,CASSLLFSEQKKFF
TRBV30,many,NA,TRBJ1-1,TGTGCCTGGATGCGGGTGTTGGCGAACACTGAAGCTTTCTTT,CAWMRVLANTEAFF
TRBV4-3,NA,NA,TRBJ1-5,TGCGCCAGCAGCCAAGATTGGGGCGACAATCAGCCCCAGCATTTT,CASSQDWGDNQPQHF
TRBV7-2,many,NA,TRBJ2-2,TGTGCCAGCAGTCCCACGGCCGGGGAGCTGTTTTTT,CASSPTAGELFF
TRBV10-2,many,TRBD1,TRBJ1-5,TGCGCCAGCAGTGAGCCCGGACAGGGAGACCAGCCCCAGCATTTT,CASSEPGQGDQPQHF
TRBV5-5,few,TRBD1,TRBJ1-1,TGTGCCAGCAGCCCGCAGGGGGGATCGAACACTGAAGCTTTCTTT,CASSPQGGSNTEAFF
TRBV6-1,many,NA,TRBJ2-1,TGTGCCAGCAGTCCTACCGTCGGGTACAATGAGCAGTTCTTC,CASSPTVGYNEQFF
TRBV12-3/TRBV12-4,many,NA,TRBJ1-1,TGTGCCAGCAGTTTATCGGGAGGAGGGGCTGGCACTGAAGCTTTCTTT,CASSLSGGGAGTEAFF
TRBV7-9,NA,TRBD2,TRBJ2-4,TGTGCCAGCAGCCCCTCCCTGACTAGCGGGACTAAAAACATTCAGTACTTC,CASSPSLTSGTKNIQYF
TRBV18,many,NA,TRBJ1-1,TGTGCCAGCTCAACCGGGTGGCAGGCCGGCACTGAAGCTTTCTTT,CASSTGWQAGTEAFF
TRBV7-3,large,NA,TRBJ1-1,TGTGCCAGCAGCAACAGGGTTAACACTGAAGCTTTCTTT,CASSNRVNTEAFF
TRBV10-3,few,TRBD2,TRBJ2-5,TGTGCCATCAGTGAACGAGGAGTGCGGGGGTCATCCCAAGAGACCCAGTACTTC,CAISERGVRGSSQETQYF
TRBV10-3,many,TRBD2,TRBJ2-7,TGTGCCATCAGTGACACGGGAGGGCCTACCGAGCAGTACTTC,CAISDTGGPTEQYF
TRBV5-6,NA,TRBD1,TRBJ2-1,TGTGCCAGCAGCTTCGATGGGACAGGGTCTTCGAATGAGCAGTTCTTC,CASSFDGTGSSNEQFF
TRBV7-3,many,NA,TRBJ1-1,TGTGCCAGCAGCTTACAGGGGCCGAACACTGAAGCTTTCTTT,CASSLQGPNTEAFF
TRBV7-2,many,NA,TRBJ2-3,TGTGCCAGCAGTTTCCGCCTGAGCACAGATACGCAGTATTTT,CASSFRLSTDTQYF
TRBV24-1,many,TRBD1,TRBJ2-2,TGTGCCACCAGTGAACCGGGACAGGGGGCCGGGGAGCTGTTTTTT,CATSEPGQGAGELFF
TRBV25-1,many,TRBD2,TRBJ2-3,TGTGCCAGCAGTGACCCAGCGGGGGTGGCAGATACGCAGTATTTT,CASSDPAGVADTQYF
TRBV3-1,many,TRBD1,TRBJ1-1,TGTGCCAGCAGCCTTGGGACAGGGAACTCTGAAGCTTTCTTT,CASSLGTGNSEAFF
TRBV29-1,medium-sized,NA,TRBJ2-3,TGCAGCGCACCGCCCGGGACTCGCACAGATACGCAGTATTTT,CSAPPGTRTDTQYF
TRBV6-1,many,TRBD1,TRBJ2-3,TGTGCCAGTTCAGACAGGGGGCGCGGGGCCTATACGCAGTATTTT,CASSDRGRGAYTQYF
TRBV4-2,many,NA,TRBJ1-1,TGTGCCAGCAGCCAAGACAGAGGCTTGAACACTGAAGCTTTCTTT,CASSQDRGLNTEAFF
TRBV6-6,many,NA,TRBJ1-2,TGTGCCAGCAGTTACTCGAGAGACTATGGCTACACCTTC,CASSYSRDYGYTF
TRBV14,medium-sized,NA,TRBJ2-7,TGTGCCAGCAGCCAGATCACAGGGTCCGGGTACGAGCAGTACTTC,CASSQITGSGYEQYF
TRBV5-1,medium-sized,NA,TRBJ1-1,TGCGCCAGCAGCTTGGAGGCAGGGGATAGAGCTTTCTTT,CASSLEAGDRAFF